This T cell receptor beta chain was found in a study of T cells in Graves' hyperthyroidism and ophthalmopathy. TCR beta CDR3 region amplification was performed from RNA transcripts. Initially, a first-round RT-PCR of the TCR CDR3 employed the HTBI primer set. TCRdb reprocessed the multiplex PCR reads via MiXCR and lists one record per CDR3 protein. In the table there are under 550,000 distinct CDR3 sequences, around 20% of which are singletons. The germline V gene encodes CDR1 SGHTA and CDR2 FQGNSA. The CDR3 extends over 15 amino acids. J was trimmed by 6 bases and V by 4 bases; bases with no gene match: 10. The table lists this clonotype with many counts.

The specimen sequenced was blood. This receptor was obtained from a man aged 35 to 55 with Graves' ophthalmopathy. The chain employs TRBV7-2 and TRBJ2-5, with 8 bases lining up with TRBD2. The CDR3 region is CASSSTSVGMKTQYF. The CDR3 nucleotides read TGTGCCAGCAGCTCGACTAGCGTGGGTATGAAGACCCAGTACTTC.